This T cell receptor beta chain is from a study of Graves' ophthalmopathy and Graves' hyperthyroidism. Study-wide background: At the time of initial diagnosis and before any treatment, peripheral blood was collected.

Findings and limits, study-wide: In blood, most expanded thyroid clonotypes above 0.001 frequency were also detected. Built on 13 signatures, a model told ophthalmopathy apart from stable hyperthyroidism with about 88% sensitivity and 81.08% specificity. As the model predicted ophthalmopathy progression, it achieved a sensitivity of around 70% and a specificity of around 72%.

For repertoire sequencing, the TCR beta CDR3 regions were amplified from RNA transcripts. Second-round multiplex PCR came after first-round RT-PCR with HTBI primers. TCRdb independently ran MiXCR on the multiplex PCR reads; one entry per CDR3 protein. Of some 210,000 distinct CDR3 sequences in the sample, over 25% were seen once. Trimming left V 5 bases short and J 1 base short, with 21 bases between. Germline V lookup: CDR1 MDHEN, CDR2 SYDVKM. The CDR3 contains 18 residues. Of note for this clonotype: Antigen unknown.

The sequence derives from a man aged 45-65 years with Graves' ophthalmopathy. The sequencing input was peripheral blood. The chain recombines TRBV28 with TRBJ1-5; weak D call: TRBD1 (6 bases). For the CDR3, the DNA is TGTGCCAGCAGTCCCGGCGGGTTCGGGGGCTGGAGCAATCAGCCCCAGCATTTT. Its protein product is CASSPGGFGGWSNQPQHF.